The next 3 T cell receptor beta chains were all read from a single sample in a study of cytomegalovirus exposure and HLA in healthy donors. The PCR had 60 Vbeta and 13 Jbeta primers. Assay used: immunoSEQ multiplex PCR; TCRdb lists only in-frame clones, some missing. This repertoire shows 70,000 to 95,000 clones, roughly 79% found once; its top ten account for around 2%. The source material was PBMCs. The receptors come from a woman younger than 45 in good health and CMV-seronegative.

The chain joins TRBV7-9 to TRBJ2-3; TRBD2 matches 9 bases. The CDR3 covers 14 residues. Germline trimming cut 8 bases from V and 5 bases from J; bases unmatched to any gene: 8. Germline CDR1 SEHNR, CDR2 FQNEAQ (reference sequence). The CDR3 DNA reads as TGTGCCAGCCTTAATTTAGCGGGAGAAGATACGCAGTATTTT. Its protein product is CASLNLAGEDTQYF. Using reference TRBV7-9 and TRBJ2-3 for the parts outside the CDR3, the full variable domain is DTGVSQNPRHKITKRGQNVTFRCDPISEHNRLYWYRQTLGQGPEFLTYFQNEAQLEKSRLLSDRFSAERPKGSFSTLEIQRTEQGDSAMYLCASLNLAGEDTQYFGPGTRLTVL.

CDR3 loop: CASSPSGRAIGGTDTQYF. CDR3 in DNA: TGCGCCAGCAGCCCAAGCGGGAGGGCCATCGGCGGCACAGATACGCAGTATTTT. The chain couples TRBV5-1 to TRBJ2-3; 10 nucleotides agree with TRBD2. This CDR3 is built from 18 residues. V lost 4 bases, J lost 1 base, and 12 bases stayed unmatched. Germline CDR1 is SGHRS and CDR2 is YFSETQ.

The chain has TRBV28 and TRBJ2-1; D possibly corresponds to TRBD2 (5 bases). Germline CDR1 MDHEN, CDR2 SYDVKM. Trimming took 2 bases from V and 7 from J, leaving 12 bases between them. CDR3 length equals 14 residues. Here the CDR3 reads CASSLSEGWNEQFF. DNA for the CDR3: TGTGCCAGCAGTTTAAGTGAGGGTTGGAATGAGCAGTTCTTC.